Reported below is one TCR beta chain. The same CDR3 is also encoded by other DNA sequences in this sample. The data stem from a study of radiotherapy plus CTLA-4 blockade in lung cancer. This table comes from immunoSEQ multiplex PCR, and its TCRdb copy is limited to in-frame clones, with some not included. The table has about 110,000 clones, approximately 77% seen once. V dropped 5 bases and J dropped 2 bases, with 18 bases sitting between them. The germline V gene has CDR1 SGHVS and CDR2 FNYEAQ. CDR3 length equals 16 residues. This TCR derives from a human donor with non-small cell lung cancer that progressed on radiotherapy plus ipilimumab. Some clones in this sample may be carry-over from other donors' samples. Sequences were derived from peripheral blood, sampled from a patient treated with radiotherapy plus ipilimumab. V and J are TRBV7-6 and TRBJ2-5; D tentatively reads TRBD1 or TRBD2 (6 bases each). This CDR3 is CASSHPFRGGQETQYF. The CDR3, as DNA: TGTGCCAGCAGCCACCCGTTTCGAGGGGGGCAAGAGACCCAGTACTTC.